The 21 T cell receptor beta chains below were found in one sample sequenced in a study of PD-1 blockade in classical Hodgkin lymphoma. Time point here: cycle 4 day 1 (C4D1), after less than 7 weeks of nivolumab. Exposure to brentuximab vedotin varied, and each patient had relapsed following autologous stem cell transplantation. Clones were read by immunoSEQ multiplex PCR, and TCRdb kept only the in-frame ones, dropping some. The data hold about 93,000 clones, with approximately 78% observed a single time. This specimen consisted of peripheral blood mononuclear cells (PBMCs), obtained before the fourth cycle of nivolumab. These receptors came from a human donor with classical Hodgkin lymphoma.

In its sample, this clone was seen a few times. The J gene is TRBJ2-5, the V gene TRBV18, with a weak D call TRBD2 (6 bases). V was cut by 5 bases and J by 3 bases, with 10 bases left in between. This CDR3 comprises 13 residues. Germline V lookup: CDR1 KGHSH, CDR2 LQKENI. CDR3 DNA sequence: TGTGCCAGCTCAGGGGCGGGAAAAGAGACCCAGTACTTC. Translated, it gives CASSGAGKETQYF.

V is TRBV11-2 and J is TRBJ2-3; D may be TRBD1 (6 bases). V was pared by 2 bases and J by 0 bases, with 9 bases between. The CDR3 length is 15 residues. Looked up from germline, CDR1 is SGHAT and CDR2 is FQNNGV. The CDR3 bases are TGTGCCAGCAGCTTAACAGGGTCTAGCACAGATACGCAGTATTTT. Translated, it gives CASSLTGSSTDTQYF.

The chain links TRBV7-6 to TRBJ1-1; 7 bases agree with TRBD1. V shed 1 base, J shed 4 bases, and the junction held 3 bases outside the gene matches. Germline CDR1 is SGHVS and CDR2 is FNYEAQ. This CDR3 contains 14 residues. In DNA, the CDR3 is TGTGCCAGCAGCTTAGAACAGGGGTCCACTGAAGCTTTCTTT. Translated, it gives CASSLEQGSTEAFF.

In its sample, this clone was seen once. The gene calls are TRBV6-5 and TRBJ1-2, with D possibly being TRBD1 (5 bases). Germline V CDR1 and CDR2: MNHEY, SVGAGI. V lost 4 bases and J lost 4, with 10 bases in between. The CDR3 is 13 residues long. CDR3 loop: CASSSSGSYGYTF. CDR3 nucleotide sequence: TGTGCCAGCAGTTCTTCAGGGAGCTATGGCTACACCTTC.

The chain combines TRBV7-9 with TRBJ1-2; the D is unclear. The CDR3 sequence is 12 residues long. Germline V gene lookup returns CDR1 SEHNR and CDR2 FQNEAQ (reference sequence). The V end lost 4 bases, the J end lost 6 bases, and 9 bases lay between the germline ends. The DNA of the CDR3 is TGTGCCAGCAGCTACGACGTTCATGGCTACACCTTC. Translation: CASSYDVHGYTF.

The chain joins TRBV28 to TRBJ1-2; no firm D call. Looked up from germline, CDR1 is MDHEN and CDR2 is SYDVKM. V dropped 7 bases and J dropped 7 bases, with 10 bases sitting between them. The CDR3 covers 11 residues. The CDR3 coding sequence is TGTGCCAGCACCCCGGGCCTTGGCTACACCTTC. This sequence encodes CASTPGLGYTF.

The V call is TRBV9, the J call TRBJ2-4; D tentatively reads TRBD1 or TRBD2 (5 bases each). CDR1 and CDR2 (germline): SGDLS, YYNGEE. CDR3 length equals 15 residues. V shed 3 bases and J shed 10 bases, with 20 bases lying between them. DNA for the CDR3: TGTGCCAGCAGCGGCGGCGGAGCTTGGGACGTAATTCAGTACTTC. Residues: CASSGGGAWDVIQYF.

J is TRBJ1-4 and V is TRBV5-1; D call uncertain. The CDR3 spans 14 residues. The V end was cut by 0 bases, the J end by 4 bases, with 7 bases between. The V gene's germline CDR1 is SGHRS and CDR2 YFSETQ. The chain's CDR3 is CASSLGRRNEKLFF. As DNA, the CDR3 is TGCGCCAGCAGCTTGGGACGTCGTAATGAAAAACTGTTTTTT.

This chain connects TRBV5-4 to TRBJ2-1; 11 nucleotides align to TRBD2. The CDR3 totals 15 residues. Per the germline V gene, CDR1 is SGHNT and CDR2 is YYREEE (reference sequence). The trim removed 4 bases at V and 5 bases at J, leaving 5 bases unmatched. CDR3 coding DNA: TGTGCCAGCAGCAGCGGGACTAGCGGAAACAATGAGCAGTTCTTC. Protein: CASSSGTSGNNEQFF. The entire variable domain, with the rest obtained from reference TRBV5-4 and TRBJ2-1, is as follows: ETGVTQSPTHLIKTRGQQVTLRCSSQSGHNTVSWYQQALGQGPQFIFQYYREEENGRGNFPPRFSGLQFPNYSSELNVNALELDDSALYLCASSSGTSGNNEQFFGPGTRLTVL.

The rearrangement joins TRBV9 to TRBJ1-6; 7 bases map to TRBD1. CDR1 is SGDLS and CDR2 is YYNGEE in the germline V gene. The ends lost 3 bases at V and 7 bases at J; junction bases unmatched: 4. The CDR3 length is 14 residues. Written as DNA, the CDR3 is TGTGCCAGCAGCGGGGGACAGCCGAATTCACCCCTCCACTTT. The encoded protein is CASSGGQPNSPLHF.

The gene calls are TRBV7-2 and TRBJ2-7; D may be TRBD2 (6 bases). Germline CDR1 SGHTA, CDR2 FQGNSA. V was cut by 1 base and J by 8 bases, with 12 bases left in between. The CDR3 is 13 residues long. CDR3 nucleotides: TGTGCCAGCAGCTTAGAGGAGGGGCGGCAGCAGTACTTC. Translated: CASSLEEGRQQYF.

V is TRBV7-2 and J is TRBJ1-5; a possible D gene is TRBD1 (5 bases). The CDR3 runs 16 residues. Trimming took off 0 bases at V and 7 bases at J, with 16 bases between the two ends. Germline CDR1 is SGHTA and CDR2 is FQGNSA. As DNA, the CDR3 is TGTGCCAGCAGCTTAGCCGGGCAGGGACTCAGGCAGCCCCAGCATTTT. This encodes CASSLAGQGLRQPQHF.

This chain links TRBV4-2 with TRBJ2-7; D unclear. The length of the CDR3 is 16 residues. V was pared by 0 bases and J by 0 bases, with 12 bases between. Germline V lookup: CDR1 LGHNA, CDR2 YNFKEQ. CDR3 sequence reads: CASSQDISPVSYEQYF. The DNA of the CDR3 is TGTGCCAGCAGCCAAGATATCTCGCCAGTCTCCTACGAGCAGTACTTC.

This clone showed up just once. The V and J genes are TRBV6-5 and TRBJ1-5; D unclear. This CDR3 is 13 amino acids long. Trimming took off 3 bases at V and 4 bases at J, with 7 bases between the two ends. Germline assignment: CDR1 MNHEY and CDR2 SVGAGI. The DNA for the CDR3 is TGTGCCAGCAGTTATGAAGGGAATCAGCCCCAGCATTTT. Translating it yields CASSYEGNQPQHF.

In this sample, this clone turned up many times. V usage is TRBV7-6 and J usage is TRBJ1-1; unclear D gene. Trimming removed 5 bases from V and 4 bases from J, with 11 bases in between. CDR1 is SGHVS and CDR2 is FNYEAQ in the germline V gene. This CDR3 spans 13 amino acids. CDR3 amino acids: CASSLRRGTEAFF. The CDR3 DNA sequence: TGTGCCAGCAGCCTCCGTCGAGGCACTGAAGCTTTCTTT.

The chain has TRBV5-1 and TRBJ1-2; 9 bases line up with TRBD1. V lost 4 bases, J lost 5 bases, and 3 bases stayed unmatched. Looked up from germline, CDR1 is SGHRS and CDR2 is YFSETQ. The CDR3 loop spans 13 amino acids. This CDR3 is CASSTGQGYGYTF. As DNA, the CDR3 is TGCGCCAGCAGCACGGGACAGGGTTATGGCTACACCTTC.

The rearrangement uses TRBV4-1 and TRBJ2-2; TRBD2 might be the D (6 bases). V was pared by 1 base and J by 4 bases, with 10 bases between. This CDR3 has 15 residues. CDR1 and CDR2 from the germline V gene are MGHRA and YSYEKL. In DNA, the CDR3 is TGCGCCAGCAGCCAAGTGGGACTTAGCACCGGGGAGCTGTTTTTT. Its translation: CASSQVGLSTGELFF.

The V call is TRBV19, the J call TRBJ1-2; 7 bases agree with TRBD1. Trimming removed 5 bases from V and 2 bases from J; junction bases left unmatched: 11. The CDR3 has 16 amino acids. Germline V gene lookup returns CDR1 LNHDA and CDR2 SQIVND (reference sequence). CDR3 in amino acids: CASSAPTGIPNYGYTF. The CDR3 coding sequence is TGTGCCAGTAGTGCCCCGACAGGGATACCCAACTATGGCTACACCTTC. Variable domain in full (rest from reference TRBV19 and TRBJ1-2): DGGITQSPKYLFRKEGQNVTLSCEQNLNHDAMYWYRQDPGQGLRLIYYSQIVNDFQKGDIAEGYSVSREKKESFPLTVTSAQKNPTAFYLCASSAPTGIPNYGYTFGSGTRLTVV.

This clone was observed many times. The V call is TRBV19, the J call TRBJ1-1; D remains ambiguous. With 1 base removed from V and 2 bases from J, the gap between germline ends came to 8 bases. The CDR3 covers 14 residues. The germline V gene has CDR1 LNHDA and CDR2 SQIVND (reference sequence). CDR3 residues: CASSIGGVNTEAFF. CDR3 nucleotide sequence: TGTGCCAGTAGTATAGGAGGAGTTAACACTGAAGCTTTCTTT.

In DNA form, the CDR3 reads TGTGCCAGTAGCGGGATAACGACAGGGGACAATCAGCCCCAGCATTTT. Its protein is CASSGITTGDNQPQHF. The genes are TRBV19 and TRBJ1-5; 8 nucleotides align to TRBD1. CDR3 length equals 16 residues. The V gene end was trimmed by 6 bases and the J gene end by 3 bases; junction bases not matched to a gene: 10. Germline lookup yields CDR1 LNHDA and CDR2 SQIVND (reference sequence).

V usage is TRBV7-2 and J usage is TRBJ2-7; 7 nucleotides agree with TRBD2. The CDR3 extends over 13 amino acids. The V gene end was trimmed by 5 bases and the J gene end by 6 bases; junction bases not matched to a gene: 7. The germline gives CDR1 SGHTA, CDR2 FQGNSA. The CDR3 region is CASSPRASGEQYF. The CDR3 nucleotides read TGTGCCAGCAGCCCCAGAGCTAGCGGCGAGCAGTACTTC.